The T cell receptor (beta chain) under discussion was sequenced for a study of T cell responses to AZD1222 COVID-19 vaccine. Looked up from germline, CDR1 is GTSNPN and CDR2 is SVGIG (reference sequence). This CDR3 is 12 amino acids long. Trimming left V 4 bases short and J 8 bases short, with 11 bases between. The repertoire was sequenced with immunoSEQ multiplex PCR; TCRdb's copy has only in-frame clones and lacks some. The data show around 150,000 clones, 90% seen once. This receptor was obtained from an adult who received the AZD1222 COVID-19 vaccine. The specimen comprised peripheral blood, sampled 28 days after the second AZD1222 dose. The chain has TRBV30 and TRBJ1-4; D is uncertain. CDR3 loop: CAWTFGREKLFF. The CDR3 bases are TGTGCCTGGACTTTCGGCAGGGAAAAACTGTTTTTT.